What follows are 28 T cell receptor beta chains derived from one specimen sequenced in a study of CD8 T cells in ankylosing spondylitis. Via MiXCR, TCRdb re-called the 5' RACE reads, giving one row per CDR3 protein. The sample carries 180,000 or so distinct CDR3 sequences, roughly 12% recorded once. Sequences were obtained from blood, either unsorted or a sorted T cell fraction (not recorded which). These receptors came from a male donor with ankylosing spondylitis or in good health (not recorded which).

This clonotype was recorded many times. The V call is TRBV6-5, the J call TRBJ2-2; D unclear. The V gene lost 3 bases and the J gene lost 2 bases, with 4 bases spanning the gap. In germline, CDR1 is MNHEY, CDR2 SVGAGI. This CDR3 region has 13 residues. Here the CDR3 reads CASSYDNTGELFF. The CDR3 DNA is TGTGCCAGCAGTTATGACAACACCGGGGAGCTGTTTTTT.

The chain uses TRBV5-5 and TRBJ2-1; perhaps D is TRBD1 or TRBD2 (6 bases each). Germline loops: CDR1 SGHKS, CDR2 YYEKEE (reference sequence). The CDR3 has 14 amino acids. V was shortened by 0 bases and J by 9 bases, with 13 bases between the two germline ends. The CDR3 DNA follows: TGTGCCAGCAGCTTGGGTCCGGGGGCGGGTGAGCAGTTCTTC. It translates to CASSLGPGAGEQFF. The full variable domain, completed using reference TRBV5-5 and TRBJ2-1, is DAGVTQSPTHLIKTRGQQVTLRCSPISGHKSVSWYQQVLGQGPQFIFQYYEKEERGRGNFPDRFSARQFPNYSSELNVNALLLGDSALYLCASSLGPGAGEQFFGPGTRLTVL.

This clonotype showed up many times. The V gene is TRBV18, the J gene TRBJ2-3, with TRBD1 identical over 7 bases. The V segment lost 3 bases and the J segment 5 bases; nucleotides outside the gene matches: 8. Looked up from germline, CDR1 is KGHSH and CDR2 is LQKENI. CDR3 length: 15 residues. The chain's CDR3 is CASSPVERDRDTQYF. The CDR3 DNA sequence: TGTGCCAGCTCACCCGTCGAAAGGGACAGAGATACGCAGTATTTT.

Many counts were recorded for this clonotype. DNA for the CDR3: TGTGCCAGCAGACTAAACCTAGAGCCCCAGCATTTT. Its protein is CASRLNLEPQHF. V is TRBV12-3 or TRBV12-4 and J is TRBJ1-5; no definite D call. Trimming left V 6 bases short and J 8 bases short, with 11 bases between. This CDR3 contains 12 residues.

This clonotype was recorded at least ten times. The J gene is TRBJ2-1, the V gene TRBV15; 8 bases map to TRBD2. Germline CDR1 LNHNV, CDR2 YYDKDF (reference sequence). This CDR3 contains 14 residues. With 11 bases clipped from V and 8 bases from J, the junction kept 14 bases outside the gene matches. The CDR3 region is CAGSDGRAADEQFF. CDR3 DNA: TGTGCCGGTTCCGACGGGAGGGCCGCGGATGAGCAGTTCTTC.

This clonotype was seen a handful of times. Written as DNA, the CDR3 is TGTGCCAGCAGTTTTCTACCGGGACTAGCGGCCAAAAACATTCAGTACTTC. It yields the protein CASSFLPGLAAKNIQYF. V usage is TRBV12-3 or TRBV12-4 and J usage is TRBJ2-4; TRBD2 aligns across 10 bases. V lost 3 bases to trimming and J lost 1 base; unmatched junction nucleotides: 6. There are 17 residues in the CDR3.

This clonotype was observed a handful of times. The V and J genes are TRBV7-2 and TRBJ1-2; D remains ambiguous. There are 14 residues in the CDR3. Trimming stripped 1 base from V and 7 bases from J, with 13 bases between. CDR1 is SGHTA and CDR2 is FQGNSA in the germline V gene. The CDR3 sequence: CASSLGTSQSGYTF. The CDR3 nucleotides are TGTGCCAGCAGCTTAGGGACGTCTCAAAGTGGCTACACCTTC.

This clonotype was detected ten times or more. V usage is TRBV3-1 and J usage is TRBJ1-1; no clear D. V lost 4 bases and J 1 base, leaving 10 bases between the germline ends. This CDR3 is built from 14 residues. Germline V CDR1 and CDR2: LGHDT, YNNKEL (reference sequence). CDR3 sequence (DNA): TGTGCCAGCAGCCTGGGTCTCACGAACACTGAAGCTTTCTTT. The encoded protein is CASSLGLTNTEAFF.

In its sample, this clonotype was seen a few times. V gene TRBV3-1 combines with J gene TRBJ1-1, with D uncertain. This CDR3 is built from 16 residues. CDR1 is LGHDT, CDR2 YNNKEL, per germline (reference sequence). The V gene lost 0 bases and the J gene lost 2 bases, with 13 bases spanning the gap. CDR3 in DNA: TGTGCCAGCAGCCAAGATCGAACCGGTTCAAACACTGAAGCTTTCTTT. This sequence encodes CASSQDRTGSNTEAFF.

This clonotype was seen repeatedly, ten times or more. This rearrangement joins TRBV3-1 to TRBJ2-1; possibly TRBD1 for D (6 bases). Germline V gene data show CDR1 as LGHDT and CDR2 as YNNKEL (reference sequence). Trimming removed 1 base from V and 5 bases from J, with 12 bases in between. The CDR3 is made up of 15 amino acids. CDR3 nucleotides: TGTGCCAGCAGCCAAGTTCTGGACAGCCACAATGAGCAGTTCTTC. As protein: CASSQVLDSHNEQFF.

This clonotype was detected ten times or more. The V gene is TRBV27, the J gene TRBJ1-1; D call uncertain. Trimming removed 0 bases from V and 1 base from J, with 9 bases in between. Germline CDR1 and CDR2: MNHEY and SMNVEV (reference sequence). The CDR3 extends over 15 amino acids. CDR3 nucleotides: TGTGCCAGCAGTTTATCGGCACGGAAGAACACTGAAGCTTTCTTT. Translating gives CASSLSARKNTEAFF.

This clonotype has a handful of counts. V is TRBV18 and J is TRBJ1-1; the match to TRBD1 covers 7 bases. This CDR3 is built from 14 residues. The germline gives CDR1 KGHSH, CDR2 LQKENI. The V gene end was trimmed by 4 bases and the J gene end by 1 base; junction bases not matched to a gene: 3. CDR3 in amino acids: CASSRDSKNTEAFF. The CDR3 region has the DNA TGTGCCAGCTCACGGGACAGCAAGAACACTGAAGCTTTCTTT.

This clonotype was seen at least ten times. The J gene is TRBJ2-7, the V gene TRBV27, with D maybe TRBD1 (6 bases). V was pared by 3 bases and J by 2 bases, with 17 bases between. Germline-derived CDR1 and CDR2 are MNHEY and SMNVEV (reference sequence). CDR3 length: 16 amino acids. The CDR3 loop is CASSFGSGQSAYEQYF. The DNA for the CDR3 is TGTGCCAGCAGTTTTGGGTCGGGACAATCGGCCTACGAGCAGTACTTC.

This clonotype was picked up a small number of times. The V and J genes are TRBV5-1 and TRBJ2-7; 7 bases are a match to TRBD2. The CDR3 totals 14 residues. Germline V gene lookup returns CDR1 SGHRS and CDR2 YFSETQ. Trimming cost V 0 bases and J 9 bases; bases outside gene matches: 9. This chain's CDR3 is CASSLGLATDGQYF. The DNA for the CDR3 is TGCGCCAGCAGCTTGGGACTAGCCACGGATGGGCAGTACTTC.

V and J are TRBV5-1 and TRBJ2-5, with a possible D match to TRBD2 (6 bases). Germline V lookup: CDR1 SGHRS, CDR2 YFSETQ. Deletions cut 4 bases from V and 2 bases from J, with 12 bases between. The CDR3 loop spans 14 amino acids. The CDR3 nucleotides are TGCGCCAGCAGCCGCGGGGCCAAACAAGAGACCCAGTACTTC. Translation: CASSRGAKQETQYF.

This clonotype has at least ten counts. The chain combines TRBV5-1 with TRBJ2-2; no reliable D call. This CDR3 is built from 15 residues. V was pared by 0 bases and J by 1 base, with 7 bases between. From germline, CDR1 is SGHRS and CDR2 YFSETQ. Written as DNA, the CDR3 is TGCGCCAGCAGCTTGGGGCACTTGAACACCGGGGAGCTGTTTTTT. Protein product: CASSLGHLNTGELFF.

This clonotype was found a few times. The CDR3 protein is CAITRTSGDNEQFF. The CDR3 nucleotides are TGTGCCATCACCCGGACTAGCGGCGACAATGAGCAGTTCTTC. The chain has TRBV10-3 and TRBJ2-1, with 10 positions matching TRBD2. Trimming at V came to 7 bases and at J to 5 bases, leaving 5 bases not matched to a gene. The CDR3 is made up of 14 amino acids. Germline CDR1 ENHRY, CDR2 SYGVKD.

The chain recombines TRBV7-2 with TRBJ2-2; no clear D. Trimming took off 2 bases at V and 4 bases at J, with 5 bases between the two ends. This CDR3 is built from 13 residues. Germline V gene data show CDR1 as SGHTA and CDR2 as FQGNSA. CDR3 bases: TGTGCCAGCAGCTTAATGCCCACCGGGGAGCTGTTTTTT. Residues: CASSLMPTGELFF.

This clonotype has ten or more counts. This may arise from a read error, as a much more abundant clone is one base away. The chain carries TRBV7-9 and TRBJ2-7; D call uncertain. The V gene lost 4 bases and the J gene lost 2 bases, with 3 bases spanning the gap. The CDR3 length is 11 residues. Germline V gene lookup returns CDR1 SEHNR and CDR2 FQNEAQ (reference sequence). The CDR3 DNA sequence: TGTGCCAGCAGCTCCCCCTACGAGCAGTACTTC. This codes for CASSSPYEQYF.

This clonotype was seen repeatedly, ten times or more. J is TRBJ2-2 and V is TRBV2; D possibly uses TRBD1 or TRBD2 (5 bases each). CDR1 SNHLY and CDR2 FYNNEI come from the germline V gene. Between the trimmed V and J ends, which lost 7 bases and 3 bases, there was a span of 12 bases. This CDR3 is 14 amino acids long. CDR3 residues: CASNRGLDTGELFF. CDR3 nucleotides: TGTGCCAGCAACCGGGGCCTCGACACCGGGGAGCTGTTTTTT.

This clonotype has ten or more counts. CDR3 region: CASNLNARRSEQYF. The CDR3, as DNA: TGTGCCAGCAATTTAAATGCCCGTAGGTCCGAGCAGTACTTC. The rearrangement joins TRBV6-5 to TRBJ2-7; D is unclear. Germline-derived CDR1 and CDR2 are MNHEY and SVGAGI. V was shortened by 7 bases and J by 6 bases, with 19 bases between the two germline ends. The CDR3 runs to 14 residues.

In its sample, this clonotype was seen many times. The gene calls are TRBV18 and TRBJ1-1; 10 nucleotides agree with TRBD1. V shed 1 base, J shed 4 bases, and the junction held 6 bases outside the gene matches. Germline CDR1 is KGHSH and CDR2 is LQKENI. The CDR3 runs 16 residues. The DNA of the CDR3 is TGTGCCAGCTCACCACTACCGGGACAGGGGACCACTGAAGCTTTCTTT. Its translation: CASSPLPGQGTTEAFF.

This clonotype was seen only a few times. The J gene is TRBJ2-2, the V gene TRBV4-2, with TRBD2 identical over 14 bases. The J segment lost 6 bases and the V segment lost 0 bases, leaving 12 bases of the junction unmatched. CDR1 LGHNA and CDR2 YNFKEQ come from the germline V gene. The CDR3 spans 20 residues. DNA of the CDR3: TGTGCCAGCAGCCAAGAAAGGGTCGGGGGACTAGCGGGAGAGGCCGGGGAGCTGTTTTTT. It encodes CASSQERVGGLAGEAGELFF.

This clonotype showed up just a few times. V and J are TRBV11-3 and TRBJ2-7; the match to TRBD2 covers 8 bases. The CDR3 totals 15 residues. Germline CDR1 reads SGHNT; CDR2 reads YENEEA. With 5 bases clipped from V and 0 bases from J, the junction kept 6 bases outside the gene matches. This CDR3 is CASSMRGDSSYEQYF. CDR3 nucleotides: TGTGCCAGCAGCATGCGGGGGGATAGCTCCTACGAGCAGTACTTC.

This clonotype was seen repeatedly, ten times or more. This rearrangement joins TRBV5-1 to TRBJ2-5; 11 positions agree with TRBD2. The CDR3 has 17 residues. V lost 2 bases to trimming and J lost 3 bases; unmatched junction nucleotides: 9. The V gene's germline CDR1 is SGHRS and CDR2 YFSETQ. Written as DNA, the CDR3 is TGCGCCAGCAGCTTCACTCCGGGACTAGCGGAAAAAGAGACCCAGTACTTC. It is translated as CASSFTPGLAEKETQYF.

With respect to this clonotype: Mismatch with germline at one junction end may stem from a read error. The chain uses TRBV27 and TRBJ2-7, with D hard to call. The CDR3 sequence is 14 residues long. Germline CDR1 and CDR2: MNHEY and SMNVEV (reference sequence). CDR3 bases: TGTGCCAGCAGTTTATCAGGGTCCTCCTCCGAGCAGTACTTC. Amino acid sequence: CASSLSGSSSEQYF.

This clonotype occurred many times. The chain carries TRBV27 and TRBJ1-1; D may be TRBD1 (5 bases). Per the germline V gene, CDR1 is MNHEY and CDR2 is SMNVEV (reference sequence). This CDR3 has 14 residues. V lost 3 bases and J 1 base, leaving 9 bases between the germline ends. This CDR3 is CASSFRVRNTEAFF. The CDR3, as DNA: TGTGCCAGCAGTTTCAGGGTTCGGAACACTGAAGCTTTCTTT.

There are many counts of this clonotype. The DNA for the CDR3 is TGTGCCATCAGTGGCCGGGGATCTGAAGATACGCAGTATTTT. Translated, it gives CAISGRGSEDTQYF. J is TRBJ2-3 and V is TRBV10-3; D is perhaps TRBD2 (5 bases). Trimming shortened V by 4 bases and J by 5 bases, and 13 bases separated the two germline ends. This CDR3 contains 14 residues. Germline-derived CDR1 and CDR2 are ENHRY and SYGVKD.